These 6 T cell receptor beta chains were sequenced from one sample in a study of blood T cell repertoires in COVID-19. The table came from immunoSEQ multiplex PCR; TCRdb's copy has only in-frame clones and leaves some out. The sample carries approximately 230,000 clones, roughly 79% recorded once. The sequencing input was PBMCs or T cells enriched from blood (not recorded which). The receptor set was obtained from a man in his forties who had recovered from COVID-19.

V and J are TRBV4-3 and TRBJ2-6; D not resolved. CDR1 LGHNA and CDR2 YSLEER come from the germline V gene. The CDR3 length is 16 residues. With 1 base removed from V and 0 bases from J, the gap between germline ends came to 7 bases. The CDR3 bases are TGCGCCAGCAGCCAAGTATCCCGCTCTGGGGCCAACGTCCTGACTTTC. Amino acid sequence: CASSQVSRSGANVLTF.

The genes are TRBV4-3 and TRBJ2-4, with 7 bases that match TRBD2. The germline CDR1 and CDR2 sequences are LGHNA and YSLEER. The CDR3 contains 18 residues. Trimming took 0 bases from V and 0 from J; bases not matched to a gene: 8. For the CDR3, the DNA is TGCGCCAGCAGCCAAGAACTAGCGCAGGCACTAGCCAAAAACATTCAGTACTTC. As protein: CASSQELAQALAKNIQYF.

CDR3 in amino acids: CATSEGQNYNEQFF. CDR3 coding DNA: TGTGCCACCAGTGAGGGGCAGAATTACAATGAGCAGTTCTTC. V is TRBV24-1 and J is TRBJ2-1; TRBD1 might be the D (5 bases). Deletions cut 4 bases from V and 4 bases from J, with 10 bases between. Germline V gives CDR1 KGHDR, CDR2 SFDVKD. The length of the CDR3 is 14 residues.

The sample holds a few counts of this clone. The chain is built from TRBV28 and TRBJ1-5, with 7 bases matching TRBD1. V dropped 4 bases and J dropped 6; count of bases not matched to a gene: 6. This CDR3 region has 14 residues. CDR1 and CDR2 (germline): MDHEN, SYDVKM. The CDR3 loop is CASSSIQGSQPQHF. CDR3 DNA: TGTGCCAGCAGTTCCATACAGGGGTCTCAGCCCCAGCATTTT.

The sample holds one count of this clone. This sequence joins TRBV5-8 and TRBJ1-5; a weak D match, TRBD1 (5 bases). The germline V gene encodes CDR1 SGHTS and CDR2 YDEGEE. Trimming stripped 4 bases from V and 9 bases from J, with 14 bases between. The CDR3 extends over 13 amino acids. The CDR3, as DNA: TGTGCCAGCAGCAATACCAGGGATCTGCCCCAGCATTTT. It codes for CASSNTRDLPQHF.

V usage is TRBV28 and J usage is TRBJ2-1; TRBD2 aligns across 8 bases. CDR3 length: 13 amino acids. Looked up from germline, CDR1 is MDHEN and CDR2 is SYDVKM. The V and J ends lost 11 bases and 1 base, in that order; junction bases with no gene match: 4. DNA for the CDR3: TGTGCCCTTACGGGGGGGTCCTACAATGAGCAGTTCTTC. Translated, it gives CALTGGSYNEQFF.